Shown below are 13 T cell receptor beta chains from a single sample sequenced in a study of blood T cells in healthy people across ages. For the second PCR, which ran for roughly 7 to 11 cycles, a sample-barcoded 5' primer and a J-beta primer mix were used. TCRdb re-called the 5' RACE reads with MiXCR, one entry per CDR3 protein. Among 700,000 to 900,000 distinct CDR3 sequences listed, roughly 53% were seen once. The sample was blood. The source is a man older than 75 in good health.

The gene calls are TRBV6-1 and TRBJ2-5; 7 bases agree with TRBD1. Germline-derived CDR1 and CDR2 are MNHNS and SASEGT. The CDR3 covers 17 residues. The ends lost 6 bases at V and 1 base at J; junction bases unmatched: 14. CDR3: CASRTNNRGNIQETQYF. The CDR3 nucleotides are TGTGCCAGCAGAACCAATAACAGGGGTAATATCCAAGAGACCCAGTACTTC.

The chain combines TRBV27 with TRBJ2-3, with D unresolved. There are 15 residues in the CDR3. Deletions cut 5 bases from V and 0 bases from J, with 12 bases between. Germline lookup yields CDR1 MNHEY and CDR2 SMNVEV (reference sequence). The CDR3 loop reads CASSPLIRSTDTQYF. The DNA of the CDR3 is TGTGCCAGCAGTCCCCTAATTAGAAGCACAGATACGCAGTATTTT.

The genes are TRBV27 and TRBJ2-1, with TRBD2 matching 7 bases. Germline CDR1 is MNHEY and CDR2 is SMNVEV (reference sequence). The CDR3 is 13 amino acids. The V segment lost 8 bases and the J segment 10 bases; nucleotides outside the gene matches: 11. DNA for the CDR3: TGTGCCAGCGCTAGCGGACTGACTTCCGAGCAGTTCTTC. Translated, it gives CASASGLTSEQFF.

CDR3 sequence reads: CSAALQGAKQPQHF. The DNA of the CDR3 is TGCAGTGCTGCTCTCCAGGGGGCGAAACAGCCCCAGCATTTT. The J gene is TRBJ1-5, the V gene TRBV20-1; 8 nucleotides align to TRBD1. The CDR3 consists of 14 residues. Germline CDR1 reads DFQATT; CDR2 reads SNEGSKA (reference sequence). The V and J ends lost 5 bases and 7 bases, in that order; junction bases with no gene match: 10.

The rearrangement joins TRBV7-6 to TRBJ1-2; no definite D call. Germline V gene data show CDR1 as SGHVS and CDR2 as FNYEAQ. V gave up 1 base and J gave up 7 bases, with 13 bases separating them. The CDR3 is 14 residues long. This chain's CDR3 is CASSLGSLGSGYTF. CDR3 nucleotide sequence: TGTGCCAGCAGCTTAGGGTCGCTGGGCTCTGGCTACACCTTC. The full variable domain, rest sourced from reference TRBV7-6 and TRBJ1-2, is GAGVSQSPRYKVTKRGQDVALRCDPISGHVSLYWYRQALGQGPEFLTYFNYEAQQDKSGLPNDRFSAERPEGSISTLTIQRTEQRDSAMYRCASSLGSLGSGYTFGSGTRLTVV.

The chain has TRBV9 and TRBJ2-1; D might be TRBD1 or TRBD2, each matching 5 bases. The V end was cut by 0 bases, the J end by 10 bases, with 11 bases between. CDR1 is SGDLS and CDR2 is YYNGEE in the germline V gene. This CDR3 spans 13 amino acids. CDR3 amino acids: CASSVALRDEQFF. CDR3 in DNA: TGTGCCAGCAGCGTAGCTCTACGGGACGAGCAGTTCTTC.

This clonotype occurred a few times. The V and J genes are TRBV6-2 or TRBV6-3 and TRBJ2-1; 8 bases align to TRBD2. Germline V gene data show CDR1 as MNHEY and CDR2 as SVGEGT. CDR3 length: 13 amino acids. Germline trimming cut 6 bases from V and 9 bases from J; bases unmatched to any gene: 7. The CDR3 bases are TGTGCCAGCAGCCAGGGACTAGTTAGTGAGCAGTTCTTC. This translates into CASSQGLVSEQFF.

This sequence joins TRBV6-2 or TRBV6-3 and TRBJ2-1, with 7 bases identical to TRBD2. After removal of 2 bases from V and 8 bases from J, the junction contained 9 bases not matched to a gene. The V gene's germline CDR1 is MNHEY and CDR2 SVGEGT. This CDR3 comprises 15 residues. The CDR3 here is CASSYVGGPRDEQFF. The CDR3 nucleotides are TGTGCCAGCAGTTACGTGGGAGGGCCTAGGGATGAGCAGTTCTTC.

The chain joins TRBV12-3 or TRBV12-4 to TRBJ2-7, with 7 bases fitting TRBD2. J lost 3 bases, V lost 4 bases, and 12 bases had no gene match. This CDR3 contains 16 residues. The CDR3 spells CASSSPTGLDGYEQYF. The CDR3 nucleotides read TGTGCCAGCAGTTCTCCGACCGGACTAGACGGCTACGAGCAGTACTTC.

The rearrangement joins TRBV18 to TRBJ2-7; 8 bases line up with TRBD1. The germline CDR1 and CDR2 sequences are KGHSH and LQKENI. The CDR3 length is 12 residues. Trimming removed 4 bases from V and 6 bases from J; junction bases left unmatched: 2. The CDR3 coding sequence is TGTGCCAGCTCACGGACAGGGATCGAGCAGTACTTC. This encodes CASSRTGIEQYF.

This clonotype appeared a few times. The chain carries TRBV6-6 and TRBJ1-6; TRBD1 matches at 7 bases. The germline V gene has CDR1 MNHNY and CDR2 SVGAGI (reference sequence). Trimming took 7 bases from V and 3 from J; bases not matched to a gene: 9. This CDR3 has 16 amino acids. The CDR3 DNA reads as TGTGCCAGCACGACAGGGTGGGGGGTCTATAATTCACCCCTCCACTTT. Its protein product is CASTTGWGVYNSPLHF.

This clonotype was counted ten times or more. The chain carries TRBV29-1 and TRBJ2-3; no clear D gene. Germline CDR1 reads SQVTM; CDR2 reads ANQGSEA. V shed 8 bases and J shed 4 bases, with 13 bases lying between them. This CDR3 contains 12 residues. CDR3 region: CSFSQVADTQYF. The CDR3 DNA follows: TGCAGCTTTTCGCAGGTCGCAGATACGCAGTATTTT.

The chain has TRBV30 and TRBJ1-2; TRBD1 agrees at 9 bases. J gave up 8 bases and V 5 bases, and 6 bases lay outside the gene matches. Germline V gene data show CDR1 as GTSNPN and CDR2 as SVGIG (reference sequence). This CDR3 comprises 12 residues. The CDR3 reads CAWYTGGDGYTF. CDR3 sequence (DNA): TGTGCCTGGTACACAGGGGGCGACGGCTACACCTTC.